This section outlines one T cell receptor beta chain sequence together with its context. This clone's antigen is unknown. The sample holds no much larger clone one base away, and base qualities are not on file. These data are taken from a study of post-analysis software for immune sequencing data (dated by TCRdb to the mid-2010s). In the study overall: Disease courses on record covered relapsing-remitting, secondary progressive and progressive-relapsing multiple sclerosis, though some patients had no subtype annotation. The multiple sclerosis patient repertoires were compared with some twelve previously published healthy control repertoires from donors aged about 6 to 26 years. A subset of samples was prepared in parallel using single-end sample barcoding, then pooled and co-amplified after Illumina adapter ligation. Overall study outcomes, separate from this receptor: Significantly higher frequencies in patients than in controls were found for roughly 5 TRBV segments, including TRBV5-6, TRBV5-1 and TRBV20-1. The control group was slightly older than the multiple sclerosis patient group. Direct clustering with F measure revealed strong co-clustering of samples prepared in the same batch, which led to a batch-effect correction. Normalized Chao1 diversity was significantly lower in multiple sclerosis patients than controls, suggesting substantial peripheral T-cell clonal expansion.

Germline trimming: 5 bases from V, 5 bases from J; junction bases outside gene matches: 6. CDR1 and CDR2 are drawn from the germline V gene: SGHVS, FQNEAQ. The CDR3 contains 15 residues, cysteine and phenylalanine counted. Only the CDR3 part of the read is kept: 45 bases, read in frame from the first base. The library was obtained by PCR. The run used an Illumina HiSeq 2500. Unique molecular identifiers were incorporated into TCR beta cDNA libraries to reduce PCR and sequencing biases. Some 500,000 cDNA molecules were obtained per 1 to 10 million input T cells, so each molecule approximated one T cell. The patient libraries were prepared and sequenced using the same protocol as the earlier healthy control dataset. Within a given batch, samples were prepared together, multiplexed and sequenced on the same HiSeq lane. The authors' pipeline ran thus. Raw barcoded reads were processed with MIGEC, and single-read molecular identifier groups were discarded before consensus assembly and CDR3 extraction. VDJtools was used for post-analysis of the clonotype tables, and diversity was normalized by down-sampling every dataset to the size of the smallest sample. In repertoire overlap clustering, CDR3 amino acid sequences, but not nucleotide sequences, were matched to correct batch-related cross-sample contamination. TCRdb ran its own pipeline on the public reads, namely fastp trimming at Q25 and MiXCR clone calling, and kept in-frame beta chains. Each entry merges the rows of one CDR3 protein and shows their most common DNA and genes. The V and J calls and clone size are TCRdb's, not the authors'. The sample table shows 820,000 or so distinct CDR3 sequences, and approximately 57% are seen once. Jointly, the top ten make up roughly 4.4% of the sample.

To demonstrate the VDJtools post-analysis software, the study profiled TCR beta repertoires from the peripheral blood of about 13 young patients with multiple sclerosis. The patients with multiple sclerosis were children and adolescents between roughly 6 and 17 years of age. The TCR originated in a girl between 10 and 17 years old with multiple sclerosis. Sequences were obtained from blood. This chain joins TRBV7-8 to TRBJ1-5, with 10 bases in between that match TRBD1. The CDR3 here reads CASSEYGTGDQPQHF. DNA sequence: TGTGCCAGCAGCGAGTACGGGACAGGGGATCAGCCCCAGCATTTT.